Below are 27 T cell receptor beta chains sequenced from a single sample in a study of cytomegalovirus exposure and HLA in healthy donors. It was with 60 Vbeta and 13 Jbeta primers that the PCR ran. Libraries were prepared by immunoSEQ multiplex PCR; TCRdb keeps only in-frame clonotypes and omits some of them. Here the sample table reports about 88,000 clones. Sequenced material: PBMCs. All receptors come from a girl between 10 and 17 years old in good health and CMV-seropositive.

The chain uses TRBV7-2 and TRBJ2-2; TRBD2 aligns across 9 bases. The CDR3 extends over 16 amino acids. Germline assignment: CDR1 SGHTA and CDR2 FQGNSA. V lost 3 bases and J lost 3; bases outside the gene matches: 5. The CDR3 reads CASSFPTSGYTGELFF. The CDR3 nucleotides are TGTGCCAGCAGCTTTCCGACTAGCGGATACACCGGGGAGCTGTTTTTT.

CDR3 protein: CASSVEGALGNTIYF. Written as DNA, the CDR3 is TGTGCCAGCAGCGTAGAGGGGGCGCTTGGAAACACCATATATTTT. The chain couples TRBV9 to TRBJ1-3, with 7 nucleotides matching TRBD1. Germline CDR1 reads SGDLS; CDR2 reads YYNGEE. The trim removed 0 bases at V and 3 bases at J, leaving 3 bases unmatched. The CDR3 is 15 amino acids.

The chain couples TRBV30 to TRBJ1-5; D is unclear. The CDR3 length is 14 residues. The ends were cut back, 2 bases at V and 8 bases at J, with 16 bases in the middle. Germline V gene lookup returns CDR1 GTSNPN and CDR2 SVGIG (reference sequence). The CDR3 spells CAWSHLEDSEPQHF. The CDR3 DNA reads TGTGCCTGGAGTCATTTGGAGGACTCCGAGCCCCAGCATTTT.

This sequence joins TRBV6-1 and TRBJ1-2; 8 bases fit TRBD1. There are 13 residues in the CDR3. The ends lost 11 bases at V and 1 base at J; junction bases unmatched: 6. Germline V gene data show CDR1 as MNHNS and CDR2 as SASEGT. The CDR3 DNA follows: TGTGCCGGCCAGGGGGCAGATAACTATGGCTACACCTTC. Encoded protein: CAGQGADNYGYTF.

The V gene is TRBV6-6, the J gene TRBJ1-2; D unresolved. The CDR3 extends over 14 amino acids. Trimming cost V 6 bases and J 7 bases, with 18 bases left between them. Germline V lookup: CDR1 MNHNY, CDR2 SVGAGI (reference sequence). The DNA of the CDR3 is TGTGCCAGCAGAGATGGACCGCGGGCGGGTGGCTACACCTTC. This translates into CASRDGPRAGGYTF.

This chain uses TRBV11-1 with TRBJ1-1; TRBD1 matches 7 bases. The trim removed 6 bases at V and 2 bases at J, leaving 6 bases unmatched. The CDR3 loop spans 14 amino acids. The germline V gene encodes CDR1 SGHAT and CDR2 FQDESV (reference sequence). The CDR3 loop is CASRRDRANTEAFF. CDR3 nucleotides: TGTGCCAGCAGGCGCGACAGGGCCAACACTGAAGCTTTCTTT.

The CDR3 loop is CASSLAGSDQPQHF. CDR3 nucleotides: TGTGCCAGCAGCTTAGCCGGGTCGGATCAGCCCCAGCATTTT. J is TRBJ1-5 and V is TRBV7-2; D ambiguous. CDR3 length: 14 residues. Looked up from germline, CDR1 is SGHTA and CDR2 is FQGNSA. Trimming stripped 0 bases from V and 5 bases from J, with 8 bases between.

The chain couples TRBV28 to TRBJ1-1, with a weak D call TRBD1 (5 bases). Germline V CDR1 and CDR2: MDHEN, SYDVKM. The V gene lost 5 bases and the J gene lost 4 bases, with 8 bases spanning the gap. CDR3 length: 12 amino acids. CDR3 loop: CASSPQGTEAFF. The CDR3 DNA reads TGTGCCAGCAGTCCCCAGGGCACTGAAGCTTTCTTT.

The chain employs TRBV6-5 and TRBJ1-2; weak D call: TRBD1 (6 bases). The V gene's germline CDR1 is MNHEY and CDR2 SVGAGI. The length of the CDR3 is 14 residues. The V and J ends lost 5 bases and 5 bases respectively, with 15 bases between them. In nucleotides, the CDR3 is TGTGCCAGCAGTAGTCCAGGACAGCTGTATGGCTACACCTTC. Amino acids: CASSSPGQLYGYTF.

The gene calls are TRBV7-9 and TRBJ2-7; 9 positions match TRBD1. This CDR3 spans 19 amino acids. In germline, CDR1 is SEHNR, CDR2 FQNEAQ (reference sequence). The V segment lost 4 bases and the J segment 2 bases; nucleotides outside the gene matches: 18. DNA for the CDR3: TGTGCCAGCAGCTCCCTCTCTACGGGACAGGGAAGAGAGGCCTACGAGCAGTACTTC. It codes for CASSSLSTGQGREAYEQYF.

This chain joins TRBV9 and TRBJ1-3; D is possibly TRBD1 (5 bases). Germline V CDR1 and CDR2: SGDLS, YYNGEE. This CDR3 has 14 amino acids. V shed 0 bases and J shed 9 bases, with 13 bases lying between them. CDR3 DNA: TGTGCCAGCAGCGTAGTTTCGACAGATCCCACCATATATTTT. Its translation is CASSVVSTDPTIYF.

This chain links TRBV19 with TRBJ1-5; D is perhaps TRBD1 (5 bases). The V end was cut by 10 bases, the J end by 6 bases, with 19 bases between. The germline CDR1 and CDR2 sequences are LNHDA and SQIVND (reference sequence). The CDR3 runs 14 residues. The CDR3 is CATQRGSMGQPQHF. The CDR3, as DNA: TGTGCCACCCAAAGGGGTAGCATGGGTCAGCCCCAGCATTTT.

This rearrangement joins TRBV30 to TRBJ1-4; maybe TRBD1 (5 bases). Per the germline V gene, CDR1 is GTSNPN and CDR2 is SVGIG (reference sequence). This CDR3 contains 14 residues. Trimming left V 0 bases short and J 7 bases short, with 12 bases between. The CDR3 reads CAWSVRRDGEKLFF. As DNA, the CDR3 is TGTGCCTGGAGTGTACGGCGGGACGGTGAAAAACTGTTTTTT. The full variable domain, completed using reference TRBV30 and TRBJ1-4, is SQTIHQWPATLVQPVGSPLSLECTVEGTSNPNLYWYRQAAGRGLQLLFYSVGIGQISSEVPQNLSASRPQDRQFILSSKKLLLSDSGFYLCAWSVRRDGEKLFFGSGTQLSVL.

The V gene is TRBV4-1, the J gene TRBJ2-5; no clear D. Germline values: CDR1 MGHRA, CDR2 YSYEKL. Trimming pared 1 base from V and 1 base from J, leaving 7 bases between. The CDR3 is 14 amino acids. DNA for the CDR3: TGCGCCAGCAGCCAAGGTCCATTCCAAGAGACCCAGTACTTC. Its protein is CASSQGPFQETQYF.

The V gene is TRBV5-1, the J gene TRBJ2-6, with TRBD2 matching over 8 bases. The CDR3 consists of 17 residues. Germline lookup yields CDR1 SGHRS and CDR2 YFSETQ. The V and J ends lost 0 bases and 3 bases, in that order; junction bases with no gene match: 5. The CDR3 protein is CASSLGGGLLGANVLTF. The CDR3, as DNA: TGCGCCAGCAGCTTGGGCGGGGGGTTACTTGGGGCCAACGTCCTGACTTTC.

This chain links TRBV9 with TRBJ1-4; D is undetermined. The CDR3 totals 13 residues. Trimming took 3 bases from V and 3 from J, leaving 6 bases between them. Germline assignment: CDR1 SGDLS and CDR2 YYNGEE. For the CDR3, the DNA is TGTGCCAGCAGCGCGGGTCCTAATGAAAAACTGTTTTTT. This codes for CASSAGPNEKLFF.

This chain links TRBV6-5 with TRBJ1-1; no clear D. V was cut by 0 bases and J by 1 base, with 9 bases left in between. This CDR3 region has 15 residues. Germline lookup yields CDR1 MNHEY and CDR2 SVGAGI. CDR3 sequence (DNA): TGTGCCAGCAGTTACTCACGTAACTCGAACACTGAAGCTTTCTTT. The encoded protein is CASSYSRNSNTEAFF.

The rearrangement uses TRBV2 and TRBJ1-4, with no clear D. CDR1 is SNHLY, CDR2 FYNNEI, per germline. V was shortened by 8 bases and J by 6 bases, with 10 bases between the two germline ends. This CDR3 is 12 amino acids long. The CDR3 DNA follows: TGTGCCAGCCGCCTGGAGGATGAAAAACTGTTTTTT. Residues: CASRLEDEKLFF.

This CDR3 is CATQGQGRAFF. CDR3 nucleotides: TGTGCCACACAGGGACAGGGGCGTGCTTTCTTT. The rearrangement links TRBV2 to TRBJ1-1; 10 nucleotides align to TRBD1. Germline-derived CDR1 and CDR2 are SNHLY and FYNNEI. Losses at the gene ends were 10 bases for V and 11 bases for J; bases not matched to a gene: 7. CDR3 length: 11 amino acids.

This chain links TRBV4-1 with TRBJ2-2; 13 bases map to TRBD2. Germline-derived CDR1 and CDR2 are MGHRA and YSYEKL. V gave up 4 bases and J gave up 1 base; unmatched junction bases: 12. The CDR3 is 20 residues long. CDR3 residues: CASSRRLAGGLYKNTGELFF. The CDR3 nucleotides read TGCGCCAGCAGCCGCAGACTAGCGGGGGGACTTTACAAGAACACCGGGGAGCTGTTTTTT.

The chain has TRBV4-2 and TRBJ1-2; D not resolved. Germline V gives CDR1 LGHNA, CDR2 YNFKEQ. The length of the CDR3 is 13 residues. With 7 bases removed from V and 8 bases from J, the gap between germline ends came to 17 bases. The CDR3 sequence: CASTLGGGFGYTF. CDR3 sequence (DNA): TGTGCCAGCACCCTAGGCGGTGGGTTCGGCTACACCTTC.

The V gene is TRBV6-5, the J gene TRBJ1-4, with 9 bases fitting TRBD1. Losses at the gene ends were 6 bases for V and 10 bases for J; bases not matched to a gene: 9. The CDR3 contains 14 residues. CDR1 and CDR2 from the germline V gene are MNHEY and SVGAGI. The CDR3 DNA reads as TGTGCCAGCAGGCGCACAGGGGGCGGGGGAAAACTGTTTTTT. Protein product: CASRRTGGGGKLFF.

The chain recombines TRBV4-2 with TRBJ2-5; TRBD2 matches at 9 bases. Germline V lookup: CDR1 LGHNA, CDR2 YNFKEQ. This CDR3 is built from 17 residues. Trimming at V came to 1 base and at J to 5 bases, leaving 11 bases not matched to a gene. The CDR3 nucleotides are TGTGCCAGCAGCCAAGTTTTTGCGGGGGGGCAAGAGGAGACCCAGTACTTC. It codes for CASSQVFAGGQEETQYF.

The V gene is TRBV6-5, the J gene TRBJ1-2; 7 bases match TRBD1. V lost 6 bases and J lost 7; bases outside the gene matches: 14. Germline CDR1 MNHEY, CDR2 SVGAGI. The CDR3 spans 15 residues. Here the CDR3 DNA reads TGTGCCAGCAGACCACTACAGGGGAGGAAGGGTGGCTACACCTTC. Protein sequence: CASRPLQGRKGGYTF.

This chain connects TRBV4-2 to TRBJ2-3; D remains unclear. The CDR3 runs 13 residues. Trimming took off 0 bases at V and 3 bases at J, with 4 bases between the two ends. Germline-derived CDR1 and CDR2 are LGHNA and YNFKEQ. CDR3 coding DNA: TGTGCCAGCAGCCAAGATTTAACAGATACGCAGTATTTT. Translating it yields CASSQDLTDTQYF.

The chain employs TRBV19 and TRBJ2-5, with 8 bases matching TRBD2. Germline V lookup: CDR1 LNHDA, CDR2 SQIVND (reference sequence). The CDR3 covers 13 residues. J lost 1 base, V lost 10 bases, and 5 bases had no gene match. The CDR3 coding sequence is TGTGCCACCGGGGGGGGGTCCCAAGAGACCCAGTACTTC. Protein product: CATGGGSQETQYF.

The V gene is TRBV2, the J gene TRBJ2-7, with 7 bases that match TRBD1. In germline, CDR1 is SNHLY, CDR2 FYNNEI. This CDR3 has 13 residues. Trimming took 8 bases from V and 1 from J; bases not matched to a gene: 5. CDR3 sequence (DNA): TGTGCCAGCTTTCGGGACAGATCCTACGAGCAGTACTTC. Translating gives CASFRDRSYEQYF.